A selection of T cell receptor beta chains follows, all from one sample in a study of technical replicates of blood from a handful of donors. Measured with immunoSEQ multiplex PCR; TCRdb has only the in-frame clones, and not every one. The sample has some 75,000 clones; 95% to 97% are singletons. The material sequenced was T cells isolated from PBMCs. These receptors were collected from a human donor in good health. The CDR3 runs from the conserved cysteine through the conserved F or W. The D gene is left open where the match is weak.

TRBD2 TRBV11-2 CASSSLAGIVETQYF
. TRBV11-2 CASSFRDTNTEAFF
TRBD1 TRBV6-5 CASSYGRGRLGYTF
TRBD1 TRBV5-1 CASNQGEVNYGYTF
. TRBV6-5 CASSSQGTEAFF
. TRBV10-2 CASSVGANQPQHF
. TRBV2 CASTTYLTDGYTF
. TRBV7-9 CASSSSGVSNQPQHF
. TRBV9 CASSVAWQGDTEAFF
. TRBV2 CASSGAGERDYGYTF
TRBD2 TRBV6-6 CASSYWGLSYEQYF
TRBD1 TRBV6-5 CASSLTGTGANVLTF
TRBD2 TRBV9 CASSKLALSWTGELFF
. TRBV7-2 CASSPGRDSNQPQHF
. TRBV7-2 CASSLGAAPQGTYEQYF
TRBD1 TRBV19 CASKDRAEKFGQPQHF
TRBD2 TRBV9 CASSLRLAGDNEQFF
. TRBV25-1 CASSEISGTDTQYF
. TRBV7-3 CASSTTAAFDNEQFF
. TRBV7-3 CASSLLANEQFF
TRBD2 TRBV19 CASTLSWTSGRKYHTGELFF
. TRBV7-9 CASSSSTSNNEQFF
. TRBV13 CASSSVEAFF
TRBD2 TRBV5-5 CASSLSGSSYEQYF
TRBD2 TRBV5-4 CASSVTSGSTDTQYF
TRBD1 TRBV5-1 CASSLMGQGHTEAFF
TRBD2 TRBV2 CASSGGSSYNEQFF
. TRBV27 CASSLSGQREQYF
TRBD1 TRBV9 CASSLLDRFYNEQFF
. TRBV5-1 CASSLDGSGETQYF
TRBD1 TRBV6-5 CASSYSGQPYEQYF
. TRBV14 CASSQVAGAVEKLFF
TRBD1 TRBV6-5 CASSYYGQGHTEAFF
. TRBV4-1 CASSQEQLSSYEQYF
. TRBV6-6 CASSDGHAAEAFF
TRBD2 TRBV7-3 CASSSGLAGGTGELFF
TRBD2 TRBV19 CASTNGLAGDYEQYF
TRBD1 TRBV2 CASMTGNGYTF
. TRBV18 CASSPPLVAEAFF
. TRBV4-2 CASSPTRYPFINEQFF
. TRBV6-5 CASSQGVSGNTIYF
. TRBV27 CASSFGRGYEQYF
. TRBV9 CASSSSRTATINYGYTF
TRBD1 TRBV28 CASSFSDRGNGYTF
. TRBV6-5 CASSYSMGLAYNEQFF
. TRBV15 CATSSPRDRYEQYF
. TRBV19 CASSYSNYGYTF
. TRBV6-5 CATYRTFSEQYF
. TRBV4-1 CASSQPGVGELFF
. TRBV28 CASSFPFNQPQHF
TRBD1 TRBV15 CATSRDPGTGKSVGYTF
. TRBV4-3 CASSHYADSSYEQYF
. TRBV7-2 CASSLINYSNQPQHF
TRBD2 TRBV27 CASSSRGADTQYF